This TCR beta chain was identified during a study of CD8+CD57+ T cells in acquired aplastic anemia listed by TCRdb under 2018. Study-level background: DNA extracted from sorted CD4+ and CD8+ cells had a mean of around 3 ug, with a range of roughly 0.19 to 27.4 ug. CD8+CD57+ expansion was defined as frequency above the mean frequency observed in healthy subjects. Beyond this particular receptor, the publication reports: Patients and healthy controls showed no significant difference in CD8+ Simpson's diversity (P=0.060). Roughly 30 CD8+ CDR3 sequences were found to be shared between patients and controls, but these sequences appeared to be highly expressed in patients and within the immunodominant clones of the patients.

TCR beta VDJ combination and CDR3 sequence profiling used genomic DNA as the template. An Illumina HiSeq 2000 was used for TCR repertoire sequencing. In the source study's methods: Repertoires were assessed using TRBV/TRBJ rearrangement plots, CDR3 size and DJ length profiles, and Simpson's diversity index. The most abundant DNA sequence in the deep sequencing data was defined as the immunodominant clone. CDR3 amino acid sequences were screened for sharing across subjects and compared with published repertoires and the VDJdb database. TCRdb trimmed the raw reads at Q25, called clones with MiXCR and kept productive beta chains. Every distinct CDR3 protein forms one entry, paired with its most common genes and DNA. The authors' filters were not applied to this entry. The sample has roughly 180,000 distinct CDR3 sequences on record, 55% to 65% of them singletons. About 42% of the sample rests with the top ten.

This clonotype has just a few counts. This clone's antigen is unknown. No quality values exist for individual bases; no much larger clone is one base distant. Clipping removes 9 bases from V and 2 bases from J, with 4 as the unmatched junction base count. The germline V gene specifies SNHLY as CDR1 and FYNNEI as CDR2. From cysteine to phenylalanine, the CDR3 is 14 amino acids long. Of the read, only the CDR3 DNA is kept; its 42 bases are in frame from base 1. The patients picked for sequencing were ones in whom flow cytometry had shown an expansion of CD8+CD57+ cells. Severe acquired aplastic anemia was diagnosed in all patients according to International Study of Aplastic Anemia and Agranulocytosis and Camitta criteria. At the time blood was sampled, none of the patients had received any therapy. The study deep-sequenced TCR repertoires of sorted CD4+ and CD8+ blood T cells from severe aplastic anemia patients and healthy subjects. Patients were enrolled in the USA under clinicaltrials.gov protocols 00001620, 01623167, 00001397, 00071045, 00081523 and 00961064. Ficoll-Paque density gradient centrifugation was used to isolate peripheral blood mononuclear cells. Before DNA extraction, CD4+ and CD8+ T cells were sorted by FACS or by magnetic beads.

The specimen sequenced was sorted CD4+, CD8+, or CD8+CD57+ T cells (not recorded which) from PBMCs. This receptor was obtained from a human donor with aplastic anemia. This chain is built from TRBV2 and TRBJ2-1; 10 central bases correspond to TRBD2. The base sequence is TGTGCCAGAGCTAGCGGGAGAGCCTACAATGAGCAGTTCTTC. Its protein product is CARASGRAYNEQFF. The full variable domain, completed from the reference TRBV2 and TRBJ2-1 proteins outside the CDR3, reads EPEVTQTPSHQVTQMGQEVILRCVPISNHLYFYWYRQILGQKVEFLVSFYNNEISEKSEIFDDQFSVERPDGSNFTLKIRSTKLEDSAMYFCARASGRAYNEQFFGPGTRLTVL.